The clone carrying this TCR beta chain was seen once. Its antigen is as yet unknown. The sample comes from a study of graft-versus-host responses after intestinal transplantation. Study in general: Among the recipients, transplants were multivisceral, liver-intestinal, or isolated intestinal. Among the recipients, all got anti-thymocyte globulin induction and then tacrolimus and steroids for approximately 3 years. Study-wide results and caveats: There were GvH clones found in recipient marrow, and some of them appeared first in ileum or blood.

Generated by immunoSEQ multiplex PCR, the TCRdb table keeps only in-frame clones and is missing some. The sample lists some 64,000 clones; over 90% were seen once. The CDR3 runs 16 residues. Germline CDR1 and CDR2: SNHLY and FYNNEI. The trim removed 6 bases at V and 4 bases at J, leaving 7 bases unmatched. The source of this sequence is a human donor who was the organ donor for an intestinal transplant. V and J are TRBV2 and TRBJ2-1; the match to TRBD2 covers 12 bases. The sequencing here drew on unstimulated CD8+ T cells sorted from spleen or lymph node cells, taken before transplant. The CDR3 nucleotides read TGTGCCAGCAGCACGACTAGCGGGAGTTCTTACAATGAGCAGTTCTTC. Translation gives CASSTTSGSSYNEQFF.